This T cell receptor beta chain was profiled in a study of T cell responses to AZD1222 COVID-19 vaccine. Findings of the study overall: Repertoires in all cases were sampled only once the peak T cell response had passed. White British people made up most donors, females outnumbered males, and clonal diversity was possibly underestimated. Targets within unmutated variant regions were reportedly found for nearly half of spike-specific TCRs. The study found Spike-specific TCR breadth and depth rose after two AZD1222 doses.

V was pared by 0 bases and J by 7 bases, with 10 bases between. This CDR3 comprises 13 residues. CDR1 and CDR2 (germline): MNHEY, SMNVEV (reference sequence). Only in-frame clones appear in the TCRdb table, and some are missing; sequencing was by immunoSEQ multiplex PCR. The profile shows 250,000 to 300,000 clones, about 94% of them singletons. For this clone: What it recognizes is unknown.

Sequenced material: peripheral blood, taken 28 days after the second AZD1222 dose. This chain links TRBV27 with TRBJ2-7, with D hard to call. This receptor was taken from an adult who received the AZD1222 COVID-19 vaccine. The CDR3 DNA is TGTGCCAGCAGTTTATCCCTACTTGGGGAGCAGTACTTC. It encodes CASSLSLLGEQYF.